This note documents a single TCR beta chain sequence. The assay used was immunoSEQ (version v3.0), run at survey level. The sequencing target was 40,000-50,000 T-cell genomes per sample. Sequenced by immunoSEQ multiplex PCR; TCRdb stores in-frame clones only, minus some. The table shows about 39,000 clones, with approximately 87% occurring only once. The source of the sample is a study of long-term antiretroviral therapy in people with HIV. The source is a woman aged 45-59 years with HIV. Specimen: unsorted PBMCs, collected 1.2 years after starting antiretroviral therapy.

For the CDR3, the DNA is TGTGCCAGCAGCCTCCCAGCAGGGAACTCTGGAAACACCATATATTTT. This gives the protein CASSLPAGNSGNTIYF. The rearrangement joins TRBV6-6 to TRBJ1-3, with D maybe TRBD1 (5 bases). Germline loops: CDR1 MNHNY, CDR2 SVGAGI (reference sequence). With 6 bases removed from V and 0 bases from J, the gap between germline ends came to 15 bases. This CDR3 is built from 16 residues.